This T cell receptor (beta chain) was identified in a study of identical twins. Per the germline V gene, CDR1 is MNHEY and CDR2 is SVGAGI. The CDR3 length is 13 residues. Trimming pared 0 bases from V and 4 bases from J, leaving 7 bases between. In TCRdb, the 5' RACE reads were re-called with MiXCR into one record per CDR3 protein. The sample consists of roughly 700,000 distinct CDR3 sequences, more than 6.5% of them appearing once. Another study also made use of these data, one on yellow fever vaccine responses in identical twins.

The rearrangement links TRBV6-5 to TRBJ2-7; D is possibly TRBD2 (5 bases). The sample taken for sequencing was PBMCs. This clonotype originated in a woman aged 18-29 years in good health. The CDR3 reads CASSYSEDYEQYF. The CDR3 DNA is TGTGCCAGCAGTTACTCGGAGGATTACGAGCAGTACTTC.